Presented here are 5 T cell receptor beta chains from one specimen sequenced in a study of cytomegalovirus exposure and HLA in healthy donors. PCR was performed using 60 Vbeta and 13 Jbeta primers. Libraries were prepared by immunoSEQ multiplex PCR; TCRdb keeps only in-frame clonotypes and omits some of them. In the table there are roughly 220,000 clones, 82% of which are singletons. The sample was PBMCs. The receptors originated from a woman aged 40 to 55 in good health and CMV-seronegative.

The V gene is TRBV27, the J gene TRBJ1-1; D is ambiguous. With 0 bases removed from V and 3 bases from J, the gap between germline ends came to 8 bases. The CDR3 is 14 residues long. Germline CDR1 and CDR2: MNHEY and SMNVEV (reference sequence). CDR3 in amino acids: CASSLSIGDTEAFF. The CDR3 coding sequence is TGTGCCAGCAGTTTATCGATCGGGGACACTGAAGCTTTCTTT.

This clone came up a few times. The chain has TRBV7-9 and TRBJ2-7; TRBD1 might be the D (6 bases). The CDR3 runs to 13 residues. In germline, CDR1 is SEHNR, CDR2 FQNEAQ (reference sequence). V lost 4 bases and J lost 6, with 13 bases in between. This chain's CDR3 is CASSSSLGGEQYF. The CDR3 DNA follows: TGTGCCAGCAGCTCGAGTCTAGGGGGCGAGCAGTACTTC.

The rearrangement uses TRBV27 and TRBJ1-2; D perhaps matches TRBD1 (6 bases). Germline CDR1 MNHEY, CDR2 SMNVEV (reference sequence). The CDR3 has 11 amino acids. V dropped 8 bases and J dropped 4 bases, with 8 bases sitting between them. The CDR3 DNA reads TGTGCCAGCGGACAGAGCTATGGCTACACCTTC. It codes for CASGQSYGYTF.

The genes are TRBV7-9 and TRBJ1-5; the match to TRBD1 covers 8 bases. The CDR3 totals 13 residues. The V gene's germline CDR1 is SEHNR and CDR2 FQNEAQ (reference sequence). The V and J ends lost 5 bases and 7 bases, in that order; junction bases with no gene match: 4. The CDR3 sequence is CASSGRQGQPQHF. The CDR3 nucleotides are TGTGCCAGCAGCGGACGACAGGGGCAGCCCCAGCATTTT.

The chain combines TRBV7-3 with TRBJ2-3; tentative D call: TRBD2 (5 bases). This CDR3 is built from 14 residues. V was trimmed by 0 bases and J by 1 base, leaving 5 bases between them. The germline CDR1 and CDR2 sequences are SGHTA and FQGTGA. The CDR3 spells CASSLTGGTDTQYF. As DNA, the CDR3 is TGTGCCAGCAGCTTAACGGGAGGCACAGATACGCAGTATTTT.